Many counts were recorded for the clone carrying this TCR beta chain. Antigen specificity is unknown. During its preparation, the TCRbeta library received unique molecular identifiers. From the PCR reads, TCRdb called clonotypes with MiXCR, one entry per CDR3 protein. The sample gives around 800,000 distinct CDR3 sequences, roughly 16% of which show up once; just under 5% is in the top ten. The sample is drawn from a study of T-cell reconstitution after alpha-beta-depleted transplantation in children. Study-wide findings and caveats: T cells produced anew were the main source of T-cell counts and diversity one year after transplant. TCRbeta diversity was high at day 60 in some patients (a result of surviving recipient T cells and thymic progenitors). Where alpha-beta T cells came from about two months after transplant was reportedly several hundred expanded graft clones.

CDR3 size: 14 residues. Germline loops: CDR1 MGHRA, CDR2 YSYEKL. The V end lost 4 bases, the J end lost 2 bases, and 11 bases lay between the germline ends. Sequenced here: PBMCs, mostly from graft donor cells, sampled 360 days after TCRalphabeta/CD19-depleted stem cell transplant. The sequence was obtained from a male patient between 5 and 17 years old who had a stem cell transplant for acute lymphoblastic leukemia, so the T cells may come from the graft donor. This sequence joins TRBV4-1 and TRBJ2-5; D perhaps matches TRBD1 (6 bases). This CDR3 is CASSLQGMQETQYF. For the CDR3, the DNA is TGCGCCAGCAGCCTTCAGGGGATGCAAGAGACCCAGTACTTC.